This entry lists 17 T cell receptor beta chains sequenced from one sample in a study of glioma-infiltrating T cells. TCR alpha and beta CDR3 regions were amplified from RNA using iRepertoire nested multiplex PCR. In TCRdb, the multiplex PCR reads were re-called with MiXCR into one record per CDR3 protein. The table has 300,000 to 450,000 distinct CDR3 sequences, about two fifths seen once; the top ten hold around 12%. Sequencing input: glioma tissue, nonneoplastic brain tissue, or PBMCs (not recorded which). These receptors came from a human donor with low-grade glioma or glioblastoma, undergoing nonglioma brain surgery, or in good health (not recorded which).

About this clonotype itself: Germline and junction disagree at one end, which may indicate a read error. The chain is built from TRBV15 and TRBJ1-1; D gene uncertain. The CDR3 contains 12 residues. Germline loops: CDR1 LNHNV, CDR2 YYDKDF (reference sequence). DNA for the CDR3: TGTGCCACCAGCATTATGAACACTGAAGCTTTATTT. Translation gives CATSIMNTEALF.

This clonotype has a count of ten or more. The chain uses TRBV19 and TRBJ1-1; D gene uncertain. Germline loops: CDR1 LNHDA, CDR2 SQIVND (reference sequence). This CDR3 spans 11 amino acids. Trimming removed 9 bases at V and 1 base at J, with 6 bases between. The CDR3 region has the DNA TGTGCCAGCAGACGGAACACTGAAGCTTTCTTT. It codes for CASRRNTEAFF. Together with reference TRBV19 and TRBJ1-1, the CDR3 gives the full variable domain: DGGITQSPKYLFRKEGQNVTLSCEQNLNHDAMYWYRQDPGQGLRLIYYSQIVNDFQKGDIAEGYSVSREKKESFPLTVTSAQKNPTAFYLCASRRNTEAFFGQGTRLTVV.

This clonotype was detected a few times. Germline and junction disagree at one end, which may indicate a read error. This rearrangement joins TRBV7-4 to TRBJ2-1; D call uncertain. CDR1 SGHVT and CDR2 SQSDAQ come from the germline V gene. The CDR3 extends over 10 amino acids. CDR3: CASSFRGWIF. The CDR3 region has the DNA TGTGCCAGCAGCTTTAGAGGTTGGATCTTC.

With regard to this clonotype: A much bigger clone sits one base away, suggesting this may be a read error. The chain links TRBV28 to TRBJ2-5, with 7 bases that match TRBD2. The ends lost 3 bases at V and 2 bases at J; junction bases unmatched: 3. The germline V gene has CDR1 MDHEN and CDR2 SYDVKM. This CDR3 is 14 amino acids long. In DNA, the CDR3 is TGTGCCAGCAGTTTCCTCGGGGGGCAAGAGACCCAGTACTTC. Encoded protein: CASSFLGGQETQYF.

A remark on this clonotype: A much larger clone lies a single base off, so this may be a read error. V is TRBV20-1 and J is TRBJ2-7, with D perhaps TRBD2 (5 bases). The length of the CDR3 is 13 residues. The germline CDR1 and CDR2 sequences are DFQATT and SNEGSKA (reference sequence). The CDR3 region has the DNA TGCACTGCCCCCCCAGCGGACTCCTACGAGCAGTACTTC. It is translated as CTAPPADSYEQYF.

The chain carries TRBV24-1 and TRBJ2-1; D gene uncertain. Germline loops: CDR1 KGHDR, CDR2 SFDVKD. V dropped 0 bases and J dropped 0 bases, with 14 bases sitting between them. The CDR3 runs to 18 residues. The CDR3 reads CATSDLPGTTSSYNEQFF. As DNA, the CDR3 is TGTGCCACCAGTGATTTGCCCGGCACTACGAGCTCCTACAATGAGCAGTTCTTC.

This clonotype appeared a few times. The genes are TRBV10-3 and TRBJ2-7, with 9 bases that match TRBD1. CDR1 ENHRY and CDR2 SYGVKD come from the germline V gene. After removal of 3 bases from V and 1 base from J, the junction contained 4 bases not matched to a gene. The CDR3 consists of 15 residues. The CDR3 DNA reads TGTGCCATCAGTGAAGGGACAGGGACTTCCTACGAGCAGTACTTC. Residues: CAISEGTGTSYEQYF.

This clonotype was observed once. The CDR3 region has the DNA TGTGCCAGCAGTTTGCGGTTCTATGGCTACACCTTC. The encoded protein is CASSLRFYGYTF. The chain recombines TRBV12-3 or TRBV12-4 with TRBJ1-2; D gene unclear. The CDR3 consists of 12 residues. With 3 bases removed from V and 4 bases from J, the gap between germline ends came to 6 bases.

Concerning this clonotype itself: A far larger clone is off by one base, so a read error is likely. The chain's CDR3 is CVSSLRYEQYF. The CDR3 DNA reads TGTGTCAGCAGCCTTAGGTACGAGCAGTACTTC. The gene calls are TRBV6-1 and TRBJ2-7; D gene unclear. The CDR3 loop spans 11 amino acids. Germline CDR1 and CDR2: MNHNS and SASEGT.

This clonotype was observed many times. The rearrangement links TRBV20-1 to TRBJ2-1; 7 bases map to TRBD2. Germline CDR1 DFQATT, CDR2 SNEGSKA (reference sequence). V was pared by 0 bases and J by 2 bases, with 4 bases of the junction left unmatched. CDR3 length equals 15 residues. Here the CDR3 reads CSAREAGTPYNEQFF. CDR3 nucleotides: TGCAGTGCTAGAGAAGCGGGGACCCCCTACAATGAGCAGTTCTTC.

The rearrangement links TRBV9 to TRBJ2-3; possible D gene TRBD2, 6 bases. CDR3 length: 16 amino acids. Trimming took off 4 bases at V and 2 bases at J, with 17 bases between the two ends. Germline-derived CDR1 and CDR2 are SGDLS and YYNGEE. The CDR3 nucleotides are TGTGCCAGCAGCCCCCGGACGGGGGAGGTCACAGATACGCAGTATTTT. This encodes CASSPRTGEVTDTQYF.

This clonotype was found many times. The genes are TRBV6-1 and TRBJ2-7, with 7 bases that match TRBD1. The CDR3 sequence is 15 residues long. The germline CDR1 and CDR2 sequences are MNHNS and SASEGT. Losses at the gene ends were 1 base for V and 0 bases for J; bases not matched to a gene: 3. CDR3 sequence (DNA): TGTGCCAGCAGTGAAGAGGGGGCAAGCTCCTACGAGCAGTACTTC. Protein product: CASSEEGASSYEQYF.

The V and J genes are TRBV7-6 and TRBJ2-1, with TRBD2 matching over 13 bases. J lost 2 bases, V lost 5 bases, and 9 bases had no gene match. The CDR3 spans 18 residues. CDR1 is SGHVS, CDR2 FNYEAQ, per germline. CDR3 in DNA: TGTGCCAGCAGCCAAATAAGCGGACTAGCGGGAGCCTACAATGAGCAGTTCTTC. This codes for CASSQISGLAGAYNEQFF.

The table lists this clonotype with many counts. The rearrangement joins TRBV6-2 or TRBV6-3 to TRBJ1-1, with D possibly TRBD1 on 6 matching bases. From germline, CDR1 is MNHEY and CDR2 SVGEGT. This CDR3 spans 14 amino acids. V lost 5 bases and J 0 bases, leaving 10 bases between the germline ends. In DNA, the CDR3 is TGTGCCAGCAGTGCCACAGGGATGAACACTGAAGCTTTCTTT. Translated, it gives CASSATGMNTEAFF.

Comment on this clonotype: This clone may be a read error of a much larger clone one base away. The CDR3 DNA follows: TGTGCCAGCAGCGAGGGACTAGCATTCTACGAGCAGTACTTC. The encoded protein is CASSEGLAFYEQYF. The V and J genes are TRBV6-2 or TRBV6-3 and TRBJ2-7, with 9 nucleotides matching TRBD2. The CDR3 length is 14 residues. Losses at the gene ends were 6 bases for V and 3 bases for J; bases not matched to a gene: 6. Germline values: CDR1 MNHEY, CDR2 SVGEGT.

This sequence joins TRBV6-1 and TRBJ2-3; 7 bases line up with TRBD2. Germline values: CDR1 MNHNS, CDR2 SASEGT. The CDR3 runs to 15 residues. With V trimmed by 10 bases and J by 2 bases, 12 bases remained unmatched. CDR3 protein: CAISSGTTITDTQYF. CDR3 nucleotides: TGTGCCATCAGCTCCGGGACTACAATCACAGATACGCAGTATTTT.

Worth noting for this clonotype: This likely comes from a read error, as the CDR3 has no conserved phenylalanine or tryptophan at its end. V and J are TRBV20-1 and TRBJ1-4; maybe TRBD1 (6 bases). The CDR3 spans 13 residues. In germline, CDR1 is DFQATT, CDR2 SNEGSKA (reference sequence). Trimming took off 5 bases at V and 9 bases at J, with 16 bases between the two ends. CDR3 protein: CSALGRTDKKLFL. The CDR3 nucleotides read TGCAGTGCTCTCGGACGGACAGATAAAAAACTGTTTCTT.